The 7 T cell receptor beta chains presented below share a single source sample, sequenced in a study of OX40 agonist ivuxolimab in advanced cancers. This table comes from immunoSEQ multiplex PCR, and its TCRdb copy is limited to in-frame clones, with some not included. The sample consists of 81,000 or so clones, under 95% of them appearing once. The material was CD4+ or CD8+ T cells sorted from blood, obtained in a trial of the OX40 agonist ivuxolimab. The receptors originated from an adult with an advanced solid tumor such as melanoma, head and neck, liver or kidney cancer.

The genes are TRBV30 and TRBJ2-7; the D gene is possibly TRBD2 (6 bases). CDR3 length equals 11 residues. Between the trimmed V and J ends, which lost 4 bases and 6 bases, there was a span of 10 bases. The V gene's germline CDR1 is GTSNPN and CDR2 SVGIG (reference sequence). The CDR3 reads CAWTQGGEQYF. The CDR3 coding sequence is TGTGCCTGGACCCAGGGAGGCGAGCAGTACTTC.

CDR3 sequence reads: CASGGQNLRNTIYF. The CDR3 region has the DNA TGTGCCAGCGGTGGACAGAATCTGAGGAACACCATATATTTT. J is TRBJ1-3 and V is TRBV2; tentatively, D is TRBD1 (6 bases). The CDR3 sequence is 14 residues long. The V and J ends lost 8 bases and 7 bases respectively, with 18 bases between them. Per germline, CDR1 SNHLY and CDR2 FYNNEI.

The chain recombines TRBV28 with TRBJ1-2; TRBD1 is a possible D gene (5 bases). CDR1 is MDHEN and CDR2 is SYDVKM in the germline V gene. CDR3 length: 14 amino acids. The V end lost 3 bases, the J end lost 4 bases, and 12 bases lay between the germline ends. The CDR3 region is CASSFGEGPYGYTF. CDR3 nucleotide sequence: TGTGCCAGCAGTTTCGGAGAGGGGCCCTATGGCTACACCTTC.

The chain recombines TRBV7-9 with TRBJ1-2; D possibly corresponds to TRBD1 (5 bases). The germline V gene has CDR1 SEHNR and CDR2 FQNEAQ (reference sequence). The CDR3 is 14 amino acids. The V gene lost 1 base and the J gene lost 7 bases, with 13 bases spanning the gap. CDR3 bases: TGTGCCAGCAGCTTAGGGGGGAGTGCCCTTGGCTACACCTTC. Residues: CASSLGGSALGYTF.

The genes are TRBV6-5 and TRBJ1-2; no firm D call. Trimming shortened V by 0 bases and J by 4 bases, and 6 bases separated the two germline ends. The CDR3 extends over 13 amino acids. Germline CDR1 is MNHEY and CDR2 is SVGAGI. Here the CDR3 DNA reads TGTGCCAGCAGTTACTCGGTCGCCTATGGCTACACCTTC. Protein product: CASSYSVAYGYTF.

The chain recombines TRBV4-2 with TRBJ1-3; no clear D gene. V was clipped by 1 base and J by 0 bases, with 7 bases between them. The CDR3 runs to 15 residues. Germline CDR1 reads LGHNA; CDR2 reads YNFKEQ. CDR3 in amino acids: CASSQGRLSGNTIYF. The CDR3 DNA reads TGTGCCAGCAGCCAAGGACGGCTCTCTGGAAACACCATATATTTT.

V and J are TRBV6-5 and TRBJ2-7; D gene uncertain. This CDR3 is built from 14 residues. V was trimmed by 0 bases and J by 4 bases, leaving 10 bases between them. Germline CDR1 and CDR2: MNHEY and SVGAGI. This CDR3 is CASSYSGNVYEQYF. The CDR3 bases are TGTGCCAGCAGTTACTCTGGGAATGTGTACGAGCAGTACTTC.